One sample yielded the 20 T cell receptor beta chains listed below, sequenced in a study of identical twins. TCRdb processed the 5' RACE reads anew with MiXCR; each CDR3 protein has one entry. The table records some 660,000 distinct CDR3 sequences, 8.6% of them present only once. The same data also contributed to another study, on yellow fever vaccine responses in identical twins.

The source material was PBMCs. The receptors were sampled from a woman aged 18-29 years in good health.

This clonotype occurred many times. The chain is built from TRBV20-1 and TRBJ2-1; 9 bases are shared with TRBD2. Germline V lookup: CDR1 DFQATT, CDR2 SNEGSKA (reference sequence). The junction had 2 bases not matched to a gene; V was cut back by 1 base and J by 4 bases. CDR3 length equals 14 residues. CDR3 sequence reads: CSARVLAGYNEQFF. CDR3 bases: TGCAGTGCTAGAGTCCTAGCGGGATACAATGAGCAGTTCTTC.

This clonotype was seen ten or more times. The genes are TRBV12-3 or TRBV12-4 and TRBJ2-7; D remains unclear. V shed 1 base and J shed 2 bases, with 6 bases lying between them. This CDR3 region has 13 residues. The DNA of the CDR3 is TGTGCCAGCAGTTTAGGGATAACCTACGAGCAGTACTTC. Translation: CASSLGITYEQYF.

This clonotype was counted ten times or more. The CDR3 nucleotides are TGCGCCAGCAGCTTTGGGACAGGGCTTAAAGAGACCCAGTACTTC. Its translation: CASSFGTGLKETQYF. This rearrangement joins TRBV5-1 to TRBJ2-5; 9 bases line up with TRBD1. Unmatched junction bases numbered 5, after V lost 2 bases and J lost 3 bases. CDR1 is SGHRS, CDR2 YFSETQ, per germline. The CDR3 length is 15 residues.

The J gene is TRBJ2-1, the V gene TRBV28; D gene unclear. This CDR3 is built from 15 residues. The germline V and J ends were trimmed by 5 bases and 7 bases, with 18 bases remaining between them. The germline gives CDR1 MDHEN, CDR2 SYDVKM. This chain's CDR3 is CASSPLGKMGNEQFF. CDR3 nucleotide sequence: TGTGCCAGCAGTCCGTTGGGAAAGATGGGAAATGAGCAGTTCTTC.

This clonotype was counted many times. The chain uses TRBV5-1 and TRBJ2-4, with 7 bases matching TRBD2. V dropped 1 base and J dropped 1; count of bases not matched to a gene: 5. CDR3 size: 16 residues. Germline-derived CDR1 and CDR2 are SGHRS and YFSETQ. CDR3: CASSLPGGFAKNIQYF. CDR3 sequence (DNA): TGCGCCAGCAGCTTGCCGGGAGGATTCGCCAAAAACATTCAGTACTTC.

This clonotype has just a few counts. The CDR3 region is CASSFRTVDEQYF. In DNA form, the CDR3 reads TGTGCCAGCAGCTTCCGGACAGTTGACGAGCAGTACTTC. The rearrangement links TRBV7-9 to TRBJ2-7; D possibly corresponds to TRBD1 (6 bases). V dropped 3 bases and J dropped 5 bases, with 11 bases sitting between them. CDR3 length equals 13 residues. The germline V gene encodes CDR1 SEHNR and CDR2 FQNEAQ (reference sequence).

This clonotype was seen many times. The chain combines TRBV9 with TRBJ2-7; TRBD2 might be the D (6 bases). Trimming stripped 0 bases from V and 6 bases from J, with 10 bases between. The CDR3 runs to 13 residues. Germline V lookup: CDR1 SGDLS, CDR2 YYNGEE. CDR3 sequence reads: CASSVVGGSEQYF. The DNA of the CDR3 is TGTGCCAGCAGCGTAGTCGGAGGGTCCGAGCAGTACTTC.

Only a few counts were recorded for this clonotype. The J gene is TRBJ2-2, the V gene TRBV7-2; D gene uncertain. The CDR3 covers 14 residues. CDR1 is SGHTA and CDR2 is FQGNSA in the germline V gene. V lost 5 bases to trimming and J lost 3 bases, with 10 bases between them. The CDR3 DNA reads TGTGCCAGCAGCACCGGGTCCCACACCGGGGAGCTGTTTTTT. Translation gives CASSTGSHTGELFF.

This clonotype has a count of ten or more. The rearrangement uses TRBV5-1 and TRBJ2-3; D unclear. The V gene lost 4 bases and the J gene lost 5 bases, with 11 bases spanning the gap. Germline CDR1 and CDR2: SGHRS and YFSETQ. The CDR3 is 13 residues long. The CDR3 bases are TGCGCCAGCAGCGTCGCCGCTTTAGATACGCAGTATTTT. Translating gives CASSVAALDTQYF.

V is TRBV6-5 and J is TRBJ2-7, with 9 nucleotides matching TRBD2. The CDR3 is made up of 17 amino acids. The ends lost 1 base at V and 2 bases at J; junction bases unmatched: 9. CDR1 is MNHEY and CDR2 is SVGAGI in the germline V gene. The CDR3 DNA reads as TGTGCCAGCAGTTACTTTTCCGGGGCTAGCGGGGCCTACGAGCAGTACTTC. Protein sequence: CASSYFSGASGAYEQYF.

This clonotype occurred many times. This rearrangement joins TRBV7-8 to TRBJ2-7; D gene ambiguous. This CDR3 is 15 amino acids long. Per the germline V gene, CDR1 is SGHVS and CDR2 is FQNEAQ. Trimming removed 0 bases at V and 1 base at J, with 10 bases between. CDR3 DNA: TGTGCCAGCAGCTTAGCGGCAGGCTTTTCCTACGAGCAGTACTTC. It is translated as CASSLAAGFSYEQYF.

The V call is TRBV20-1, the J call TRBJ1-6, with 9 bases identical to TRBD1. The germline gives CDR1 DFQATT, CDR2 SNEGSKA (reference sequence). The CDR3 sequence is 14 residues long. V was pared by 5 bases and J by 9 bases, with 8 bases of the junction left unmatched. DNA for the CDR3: TGCAGTGCTCAACCGGGACAGGGCCCTTCACCCCTCCACTTT. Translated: CSAQPGQGPSPLHF.

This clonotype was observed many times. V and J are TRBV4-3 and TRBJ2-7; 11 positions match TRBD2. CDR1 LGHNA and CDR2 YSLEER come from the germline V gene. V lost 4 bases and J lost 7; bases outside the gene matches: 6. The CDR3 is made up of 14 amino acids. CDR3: CASSRDGTSGEQYF. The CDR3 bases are TGCGCCAGCAGCCGGGACGGGACTAGCGGAGAGCAGTACTTC.

The CDR3 loop is CAWSAGVTGSYNSPLHF. In nucleotides, the CDR3 is TGTGCCTGGAGTGCTGGGGTGACAGGGTCTTATAATTCACCCCTCCACTTT. The chain couples TRBV30 to TRBJ1-6; 7 bases fit TRBD1. The germline V gene has CDR1 GTSNPN and CDR2 SVGIG (reference sequence). This CDR3 has 17 residues. Trimming took 1 base from V and 4 from J; bases not matched to a gene: 10.

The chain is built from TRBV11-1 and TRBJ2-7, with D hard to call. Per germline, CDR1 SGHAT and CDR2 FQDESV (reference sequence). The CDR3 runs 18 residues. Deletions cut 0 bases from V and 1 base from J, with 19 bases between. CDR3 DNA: TGTGCCAGCAGCTTAGCGGACGAGTCGGACGGCCGGTCCTACGAGCAGTACTTC. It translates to CASSLADESDGRSYEQYF.

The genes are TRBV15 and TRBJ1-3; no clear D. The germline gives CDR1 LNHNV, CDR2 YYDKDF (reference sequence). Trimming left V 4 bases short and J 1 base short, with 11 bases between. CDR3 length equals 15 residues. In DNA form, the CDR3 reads TGTGCCACCAGCACGGGGTGGGGATCTGGAAACACCATATATTTT. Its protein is CATSTGWGSGNTIYF.

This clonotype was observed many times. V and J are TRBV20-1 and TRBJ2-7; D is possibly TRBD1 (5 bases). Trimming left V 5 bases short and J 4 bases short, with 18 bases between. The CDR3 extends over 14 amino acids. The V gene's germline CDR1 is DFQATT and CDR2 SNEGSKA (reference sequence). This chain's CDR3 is CSAEDQGKLYEQYF. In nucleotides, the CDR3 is TGCAGTGCTGAGGATCAGGGAAAGTTGTACGAGCAGTACTTC.

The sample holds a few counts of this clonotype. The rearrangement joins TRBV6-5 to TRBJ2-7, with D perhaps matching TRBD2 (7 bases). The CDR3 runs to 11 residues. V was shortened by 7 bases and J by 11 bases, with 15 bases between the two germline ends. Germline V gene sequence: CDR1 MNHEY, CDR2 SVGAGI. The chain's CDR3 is CASMFRGAEYF. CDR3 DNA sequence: TGTGCCAGCATGTTTCGGGGGGCCGAGTACTTC.

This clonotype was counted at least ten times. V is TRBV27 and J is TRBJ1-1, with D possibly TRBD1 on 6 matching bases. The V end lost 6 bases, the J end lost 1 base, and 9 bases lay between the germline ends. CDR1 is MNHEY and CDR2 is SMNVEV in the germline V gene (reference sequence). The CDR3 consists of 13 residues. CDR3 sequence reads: CASSWGQNTEAFF. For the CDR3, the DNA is TGTGCCAGCAGCTGGGGGCAGAACACTGAAGCTTTCTTT.

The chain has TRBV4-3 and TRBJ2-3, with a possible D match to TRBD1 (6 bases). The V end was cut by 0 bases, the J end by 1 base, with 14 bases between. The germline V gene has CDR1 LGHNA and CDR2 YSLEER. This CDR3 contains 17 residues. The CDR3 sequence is CASSQDFPRGGTDTQYF. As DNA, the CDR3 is TGCGCCAGCAGCCAAGATTTTCCCAGGGGTGGCACAGATACGCAGTATTTT.